What follows are 28 T cell receptor beta chains derived from one specimen sequenced in a study of tumor-infiltrating lymphocytes in localized non-small cell lung cancer. Profiling relied on immunoSEQ multiplex PCR, and the TCRdb table lists in-frame clones only, not all of them. In the table there are under 7,500 clones, approximately 71% of which are singletons. Sequences were obtained from lung tumor tissue. These receptors were taken from a human donor with non-small cell lung cancer.

V and J are TRBV10-3 and TRBJ2-7, with TRBD1 matching 7 bases. Germline V gene sequence: CDR1 ENHRY, CDR2 SYGVKD. The CDR3 contains 15 residues. Unmatched junction bases numbered 10, after V lost 3 bases and J lost 5 bases. This CDR3 reads CAISDIDRALDEQYF. The CDR3, as DNA: TGTGCCATCAGTGATATTGACAGGGCCCTTGACGAGCAGTACTTC.

J is TRBJ2-7 and V is TRBV5-5; D ambiguous. The V and J ends lost 0 bases and 4 bases respectively, with 8 bases between them. Germline V gene data show CDR1 as SGHKS and CDR2 as YYEKEE (reference sequence). The CDR3 is 13 residues long. This CDR3 is CASSLGQLYEQYV. As DNA, the CDR3 is TGTGCCAGCAGCTTGGGTCAGCTTTACGAGCAGTACGTC.

This clone is labeled as medium-sized. The chain couples TRBV7-9 to TRBJ2-5; 7 nucleotides line up with TRBD2. Unmatched junction bases numbered 4, after V lost 1 base and J lost 11 bases. The CDR3 sequence is 12 residues long. Germline loops: CDR1 SEHNR, CDR2 FQNEAQ (reference sequence). The CDR3 bases are TGTGCCAGCAGCTTAGGTTTGGGGGGGCAGTACTTC. Encoded protein: CASSLGLGGQYF.

This clone is medium-sized by share. The chain uses TRBV2 and TRBJ1-1; weak D call: TRBD1 (6 bases). V shed 1 base and J shed 5 bases, with 11 bases lying between them. The CDR3 loop spans 14 amino acids. Germline assignment: CDR1 SNHLY and CDR2 FYNNEI. The CDR3 DNA reads TGTGCCAGCAGTGAAGGGGGGGCGGGAACTGAAGCTTTCTTT. This translates into CASSEGGAGTEAFF. Drawing the rest from reference TRBV2 and TRBJ1-1, the complete variable domain is EPEVTQTPSHQVTQMGQEVILRCVPISNHLYFYWYRQILGQKVEFLVSFYNNEISEKSEIFDDQFSVERPDGSNFTLKIRSTKLEDSAMYFCASSEGGAGTEAFFGQGTRLTVV.

This chain joins TRBV29-1 and TRBJ1-2, with D possibly TRBD1 on 6 matching bases. CDR1 and CDR2 (germline): SQVTM, ANQGSEA. V shed 0 bases and J shed 0 bases, with 17 bases lying between them. This CDR3 contains 17 residues. CDR3 nucleotides: TGCAGCGTTGAAGATCGGGGGGCGGGGGCGGCTAACTATGGCTACACCTTC. Its translation is CSVEDRGAGAANYGYTF.

V and J are TRBV18 and TRBJ2-3, with D hard to call. V lost 2 bases and J lost 0, with 9 bases in between. CDR3 length: 15 amino acids. From germline, CDR1 is KGHSH and CDR2 LQKENI. CDR3 coding DNA: TGTGCCAGCTCACCATCTATGCCTAGCACAGATACGCAGTATTTT. Translating gives CASSPSMPSTDTQYF.

This chain joins TRBV15 and TRBJ2-1; TRBD2 aligns across 10 bases. The CDR3 length is 16 residues. Germline assignment: CDR1 LNHNV and CDR2 YYDKDF (reference sequence). J gave up 2 bases and V 5 bases, and 6 bases lay outside the gene matches. The CDR3 nucleotides are TGTGCCACCAGCCCCCGGACTAGCGGCACCTACAATGAGCAGTTCTTC. Protein product: CATSPRTSGTYNEQFF. The full variable domain, its missing parts supplied by reference TRBV15 and TRBJ2-1, is DAMVIQNPRYQVTQFGKPVTLSCSQTLNHNVMYWYQQKSSQAPKLLFHYYDKDFNNEADTPDNFQSRRPNTSFCFLDIRSPGLGDTAMYLCATSPRTSGTYNEQFFGPGTRLTVL.

The chain joins TRBV19 to TRBJ2-7, with 7 nucleotides matching TRBD1. V trimming: 4 bases; J trimming: 7 bases; junction bases outside the gene matches: 7. The CDR3 covers 13 residues. The germline V gene has CDR1 LNHDA and CDR2 SQIVND (reference sequence). CDR3 region: CASSTQTGREQYF. The CDR3 DNA reads as TGTGCCAGTAGTACCCAGACAGGGCGTGAGCAGTACTTC.

The chain carries TRBV7-8 and TRBJ2-3; TRBD1 is a possible D gene (6 bases). Trimming removed 7 bases from V and 0 bases from J, with 14 bases in between. Germline CDR1 SGHVS, CDR2 FQNEAQ. This CDR3 has 15 amino acids. In DNA, the CDR3 is TGTGCCAGCATCCTCAGGGGTTCTAGCACAGATACGCAGTATTTT. Translating it yields CASILRGSSTDTQYF.

This clone was detected only a few times. The rearrangement uses TRBV10-3 and TRBJ1-1, with TRBD1 identical over 10 bases. CDR1 is ENHRY and CDR2 is SYGVKD in the germline V gene. The CDR3 length is 14 residues. V was clipped by 10 bases and J by 3 bases; unmatched bases: 8. The CDR3 DNA reads TGTGCCACCTCCGGGGACAGGGGAGACACTGAAGCTTTCTTT. Translated, it gives CATSGDRGDTEAFF.

The chain carries TRBV29-1 and TRBJ1-5, with 8 bases fitting TRBD1. V shed 6 bases and J 11 bases; nucleotides not matched to a gene: 12. CDR3 size: 13 residues. Germline V gene lookup returns CDR1 SQVTM and CDR2 ANQGSEA. DNA of the CDR3: TGCAGCGTCTTTGGACAGGGAGCATCCACCCAGCATTTT. Translated, it gives CSVFGQGASTQHF. The entire variable domain, with the rest obtained from reference TRBV29-1 and TRBJ1-5, is as follows: SAVISQKPSRDICQRGTSLTIQCQVDSQVTMMFWYRQQPGQSLTLIATANQGSEATYESGFVIDKFPISRPNLTFSTLTVSNMSPEDSSIYLCSVFGQGASTQHFGDGTRLSIL.

This clone was observed a few times. The V call is TRBV7-2, the J call TRBJ2-3; D possibly uses TRBD1 or TRBD2 (7 bases each). The CDR3 covers 12 residues. Germline CDR1 and CDR2: SGHTA and FQGNSA. Trimming stripped 5 bases from V and 13 bases from J, with 16 bases between. CDR3 sequence: CASSATGEGKYF. The CDR3 DNA reads TGTGCCAGCAGCGCAACAGGGGAGGGGAAGTATTTT.

V and J are TRBV19 and TRBJ2-2; a possible D gene is TRBD1 (5 bases). The germline gives CDR1 LNHDA, CDR2 SQIVND (reference sequence). V was clipped by 1 base and J by 3 bases, with 12 bases between them. The CDR3 totals 16 residues. The chain's CDR3 is CASSIVWGSDTGELFF. The CDR3, as DNA: TGTGCCAGTAGTATAGTGTGGGGCTCGGACACCGGGGAGCTGTTTTTT.

This clone has only a few counts. The chain links TRBV6-6 to TRBJ1-4; tentative D call: TRBD1 (5 bases). The CDR3 sequence is 16 residues long. V lost 4 bases, J lost 4 bases, and 16 bases lay in between. Per germline, CDR1 MNHNY and CDR2 SVGAGI (reference sequence). The CDR3 DNA follows: TGTGCCAGCAGTTCCCCACCGGGACGGGATAATGAAAAACTGTTTTTT. It is translated as CASSSPPGRDNEKLFF.

A note on this clone: This sample also contains other DNA sequences that code for the same CDR3. This chain links TRBV6-5 with TRBJ2-7, with 7 nucleotides matching TRBD2. The CDR3 loop spans 14 amino acids. CDR1 MNHEY and CDR2 SVGAGI come from the germline V gene. With 0 bases clipped from V and 3 bases from J, the junction kept 2 bases outside the gene matches. CDR3 DNA: TGTGCCAGCAGTTACTCGCCGGGGGGCTACGAGCAGTACGTC. The encoded protein is CASSYSPGGYEQYV.

The chain uses TRBV7-2 and TRBJ2-1; a possible D gene is TRBD2 (6 bases). CDR3 length: 17 amino acids. Trimming shortened V by 5 bases and J by 5 bases, and 22 bases separated the two germline ends. The germline V gene encodes CDR1 SGHTA and CDR2 FQGNSA. CDR3 bases: TGTGCCAGCAGCCCATCTAGCGCATACGGCCGAAACAATGAGCAGTTCTTC. Translating it yields CASSPSSAYGRNNEQFF.

V usage is TRBV18 and J usage is TRBJ1-2, with 12 bases matching TRBD1. The CDR3 is 18 residues long. V was clipped by 6 bases and J by 6 bases; unmatched bases: 17. Germline CDR1 is KGHSH and CDR2 is LQKENI. CDR3 DNA sequence: TGTGCCAGCTCGAATCGTTTTGGGACAGGGGGCGTTTCGCATGGCTACACCTTC. This gives the protein CASSNRFGTGGVSHGYTF.

A note on this clone: The same CDR3 is also encoded by other DNA sequences in this sample. CDR3 coding DNA: TGTGCCATCAGTGAATCTCAGGACTACTCTGGAAACACCATATATTTT. This gives the protein CAISESQDYSGNTIYF. This chain joins TRBV10-3 and TRBJ1-3; no firm D call. CDR3 size: 16 residues. V dropped 3 bases and J dropped 0 bases, with 12 bases sitting between them. Looked up from germline, CDR1 is ENHRY and CDR2 is SYGVKD.

The chain uses TRBV7-2 and TRBJ1-1; tentative D call: TRBD1 (5 bases). The V gene's germline CDR1 is SGHTA and CDR2 FQGNSA. This CDR3 region has 15 residues. V lost 4 bases and J lost 5, with 17 bases in between. The CDR3 here is CASSSQQARGTEAFF. CDR3 bases: TGTGCCAGCAGCTCACAACAGGCCCGAGGGACTGAAGCTTTCTTT.

This chain links TRBV7-2 with TRBJ1-1; D might be TRBD1 (6 bases). The germline V and J ends were trimmed by 2 bases and 4 bases, with 11 bases remaining between them. CDR3 length: 14 amino acids. CDR1 is SGHTA, CDR2 FQGNSA, per germline. CDR3 coding DNA: TGTGCCAGCAGCTTATATGGAGGGGGCACTGAAGCTTTCTTT. Residues: CASSLYGGGTEAFF.

This chain's CDR3 is CASGLAGPGERYTGELFF. For the CDR3, the DNA is TGTGCTAGTGGTTTGGCCGGGCCGGGAGAAAGGTACACCGGGGAGCTGTTTTTT. V usage is TRBV12-5 and J usage is TRBJ2-2, with D possibly being TRBD2 (6 bases). Trimming cost V 1 base and J 3 bases, with 18 bases left between them. This CDR3 has 18 residues. The V gene's germline CDR1 is LGHNT and CDR2 FRNRAP.

There are a few counts of this clone. This chain connects TRBV7-2 to TRBJ1-5, with D unresolved. Germline CDR1 is SGHTA and CDR2 is FQGNSA. V was trimmed by 4 bases and J by 7 bases, leaving 11 bases between them. The CDR3 spans 13 residues. As DNA, the CDR3 is TGTGCCAGCAGCTATTGGGAAGGCCAGCCCCAGCATTTT. It specifies CASSYWEGQPQHF.

This sequence joins TRBV5-5 and TRBJ2-1, with a possible D match to TRBD2 (5 bases). Trimming removed 2 bases at V and 0 bases at J, with 9 bases between. Looked up from germline, CDR1 is SGHKS and CDR2 is YYEKEE (reference sequence). This CDR3 comprises 15 residues. CDR3: CASSFLASSYNEQFF. The CDR3 DNA follows: TGTGCCAGCAGCTTTTTAGCGAGCTCCTACAATGAGCAGTTCTTC.

The rearrangement uses TRBV28 and TRBJ1-1; no clear D. The CDR3 length is 15 residues. Per germline, CDR1 MDHEN and CDR2 SYDVKM. V lost 2 bases and J lost 0, with 10 bases in between. DNA of the CDR3: TGTGCCAGCAGTTTAAGCGGGGTCATGAACACTGAAGCTTTCTTT. Translation gives CASSLSGVMNTEAFF.

This clone has just a few counts. V is TRBV4-1 and J is TRBJ1-4, with D unresolved. CDR3 length: 16 residues. CDR1 MGHRA and CDR2 YSYEKL come from the germline V gene. V lost 1 base and J lost 1, with 10 bases in between. The chain's CDR3 is CASSQGRRGTNEKLFF. In DNA form, the CDR3 reads TGCGCCAGCAGCCAAGGCAGAAGAGGAACTAATGAAAAACTGTTTTTT.

The V gene is TRBV9, the J gene TRBJ1-1; D gene uncertain. V was trimmed by 0 bases and J by 4 bases, leaving 10 bases between them. Germline-derived CDR1 and CDR2 are SGDLS and YYNGEE. The CDR3 length is 14 residues. CDR3 in amino acids: CASSVGVGGTEAFF. DNA for the CDR3: TGTGCCAGCAGCGTAGGGGTCGGTGGCACTGAAGCTTTCTTT. The full variable domain, its missing parts supplied by reference TRBV9 and TRBJ1-1, is DSGVTQTPKHLITATGQRVTLRCSPRSGDLSVYWYQQSLDQGLQFLIQYYNGEERAKGNILERFSAQQFPDLHSELNLSSLELGDSALYFCASSVGVGGTEAFFGQGTRLTVV.

The rearrangement joins TRBV7-2 to TRBJ1-4, with D hard to call. The length of the CDR3 is 12 residues. The germline V and J ends were trimmed by 2 bases and 7 bases, with 5 bases remaining between them. Per the germline V gene, CDR1 is SGHTA and CDR2 is FQGNSA. The CDR3 DNA sequence: TGTGCCAGCAGCTTATCCGGTGAAAAACTGTTTTTT. Protein product: CASSLSGEKLFF.

The CDR3 here is CASSQRGGGYEQYV. DNA for the CDR3: TGTGCCAGCAGCCAACGGGGCGGCGGCTACGAGCAGTACGTC. The chain joins TRBV16 to TRBJ2-7; D possibly matches TRBD1 or TRBD2 (5 bases each). V dropped 2 bases and J dropped 3 bases, with 11 bases sitting between them. Per the germline V gene, CDR1 is KGHSY and CDR2 is FQNENV. The CDR3 covers 14 residues.